A single sample gave rise to the 17 T cell receptor beta chains below, sequenced in a study of blood T cell repertoires in COVID-19 (dated by TCRdb to the early 2020s). Library method: the immunoSEQ multiplex PCR assay. TCRdb stores this immuneACCESS table with in-frame sequences only. Part of the clones is absent; in the studies checked, under half of the shortfall reflects unresolved V genes, and no reason is known for the rest. This sample holds some 190,000 clones; about 70% were observed only once. More than 6.5% of the sample is held by the ten biggest clonotypes. The sequenced sample was peripheral blood. The receptors here all came from a woman between 45 and 65 years old with active or convalescent COVID-19.

This clone was recorded once. V is TRBV28 and J is TRBJ1-2, with D unclear. V lost 5 bases, J lost 7 bases, and 11 bases lay in between. The CDR3 length is 12 residues. The germline CDR1 and CDR2 sequences are MDHEN and SYDVKM. The CDR3 coding sequence is TGTGCCAGCAGTCTTGGGCAGAGTGGCTACACCTTC. This sequence encodes CASSLGQSGYTF.

The chain employs TRBV7-2 and TRBJ2-7, with D maybe TRBD1 (6 bases). Per the germline V gene, CDR1 is SGHTA and CDR2 is FQGNSA. The CDR3 extends over 15 amino acids. The V gene lost 1 base and the J gene lost 0 bases, with 10 bases spanning the gap. The CDR3 is CASSLGTGSSYEQYF. CDR3 nucleotide sequence: TGTGCCAGCAGCTTAGGCACAGGGTCCTCCTACGAGCAGTACTTC.

V and J are TRBV6-6 and TRBJ2-7; 8 bases map to TRBD2. Per the germline V gene, CDR1 is MNHNY and CDR2 is SVGAGI (reference sequence). With 4 bases clipped from V and 0 bases from J, the junction kept 5 bases outside the gene matches. This CDR3 is 15 amino acids long. CDR3 residues: CASSSGTSASYEQYF. For the CDR3, the DNA is TGTGCCAGCAGTTCGGGGACTAGTGCCTCCTACGAGCAGTACTTC.

Only a few counts were recorded for this clone. A read error is possible here, since a much larger clone lies one base away. The chain uses TRBV11-3 and TRBJ2-2; maybe TRBD1 (6 bases). Trimming took 5 bases from V and 2 from J, leaving 9 bases between them. Per germline, CDR1 SGHNT and CDR2 YENEEA. This CDR3 region has 14 residues. CDR3 in amino acids: CASSRTANTGELFF. CDR3 DNA: TGTGCCAGCAGCCGGACAGCAAACACCGGGGAGCTGTTTTTT.

This rearrangement joins TRBV7-2 to TRBJ1-1; tentatively, D is TRBD1 (5 bases). V lost 5 bases to trimming and J lost 5 bases, with 18 bases between them. Germline V gives CDR1 SGHTA, CDR2 FQGNSA. This CDR3 spans 15 amino acids. The CDR3 DNA reads as TGTGCCAGCAGCCCGGGTGGGGCGGGGAAAACTGAAGCTTTCTTT. It encodes CASSPGGAGKTEAFF.

CDR3 region: CSVTPRDRMYGYTF. The CDR3 nucleotides read TGCAGCGTCACCCCCCGGGACAGGATGTATGGCTACACCTTC. The rearrangement links TRBV29-1 to TRBJ1-2, with 8 bases identical to TRBD1. Unmatched junction bases numbered 11, after V lost 6 bases and J lost 5 bases. The CDR3 length is 14 residues. CDR1 is SQVTM, CDR2 ANQGSEA, per germline.

This sequence joins TRBV27 and TRBJ1-4, with D possibly matching TRBD1 (5 bases). Deletions cut 5 bases from V and 8 bases from J, with 18 bases between. The germline CDR1 and CDR2 sequences are MNHEY and SMNVEV (reference sequence). The CDR3 extends over 15 amino acids. CDR3 DNA: TGTGCCAGCAGTGGAGGCCTATGGGGGGAGGAAAAACTGTTTTTT. Translated, it gives CASSGGLWGEEKLFF.

This clone occurred a few times. The chain links TRBV19 to TRBJ1-6, with D perhaps matching TRBD1 (5 bases). The CDR3 loop spans 15 amino acids. The germline V gene has CDR1 LNHDA and CDR2 SQIVND (reference sequence). V lost 4 bases, J lost 5 bases, and 12 bases lay in between. CDR3 sequence: CASSTHRWDNSPLHF. The CDR3 nucleotides are TGTGCCAGTAGTACCCACAGGTGGGATAATTCACCCCTCCACTTT.

The chain couples TRBV12-3 or TRBV12-4 to TRBJ1-1; a possible D gene is TRBD1 (5 bases). V dropped 3 bases and J dropped 5 bases, with 10 bases sitting between them. CDR3 length: 13 amino acids. Here the CDR3 DNA reads TGTGCCAGCAGTTTGGGGGGACGGACTGAAGCTTTCTTT. It encodes CASSLGGRTEAFF.

The chain uses TRBV7-2 and TRBJ2-7; TRBD1 is a possible D gene (6 bases). The CDR3 is 15 residues long. CDR1 SGHTA and CDR2 FQGNSA come from the germline V gene. Trimming removed 0 bases from V and 0 bases from J, with 9 bases in between. CDR3 in DNA: TGTGCCAGCAGCTTAGCGAAGGACAGCTCCTACGAGCAGTACTTC. This encodes CASSLAKDSSYEQYF. Full variable domain (outside the CDR3, taken from reference TRBV7-2 and TRBJ2-7): GAGVSQSPSNKVTEKGKDVELRCDPISGHTALYWYRQSLGQGLEFLIYFQGNSAPDKSGLPSDRFSAERTGGSVSTLTIQRTQQEDSAVYLCASSLAKDSSYEQYFGPGTRLTVT.

The chain recombines TRBV9 with TRBJ2-1; 12 bases agree with TRBD2. Germline V gives CDR1 SGDLS, CDR2 YYNGEE. The CDR3 is 17 amino acids. The V segment lost 2 bases and the J segment 6 bases; nucleotides outside the gene matches: 9. The chain's CDR3 is CASSVTTLAGGSNEQFF. The CDR3, as DNA: TGTGCCAGCAGCGTCACCACCCTAGCGGGAGGGAGCAATGAGCAGTTCTTC.

The V gene is TRBV10-3, the J gene TRBJ1-5, with TRBD1 matching over 8 bases. Unmatched junction bases numbered 5, after V lost 4 bases and J lost 3 bases. The CDR3 is made up of 15 amino acids. Per the germline V gene, CDR1 is ENHRY and CDR2 is SYGVKD. In DNA, the CDR3 is TGTGCCATCAGTGCCGGACAGGGCAACAATCAGCCCCAGCATTTT. Its translation: CAISAGQGNNQPQHF.

V is TRBV30 and J is TRBJ2-7; 7 positions agree with TRBD1. Per the germline V gene, CDR1 is GTSNPN and CDR2 is SVGIG (reference sequence). This CDR3 has 13 amino acids. With V trimmed by 5 bases and J by 7 bases, 11 bases remained unmatched. CDR3 sequence: CAWSNRGRGEQYF. In DNA form, the CDR3 reads TGTGCCTGGTCGAACAGGGGAAGGGGAGAGCAGTACTTC. Together with reference TRBV30 and TRBJ2-7, the CDR3 gives the full variable domain: SQTIHQWPATLVQPVGSPLSLECTVEGTSNPNLYWYRQAAGRGLQLLFYSVGIGQISSEVPQNLSASRPQDRQFILSSKKLLLSDSGFYLCAWSNRGRGEQYFGPGTRLTVT.

V gene TRBV18 combines with J gene TRBJ2-1; 13 bases are a match to TRBD2. Germline values: CDR1 KGHSH, CDR2 LQKENI. V was pared by 3 bases and J by 7 bases, with 3 bases of the junction left unmatched. The CDR3 loop spans 15 amino acids. In nucleotides, the CDR3 is TGTGCCAGCTCACCTCGGACTAGCGGGAGTAATGAGCAGTTCTTC. It yields the protein CASSPRTSGSNEQFF. The full variable domain, completed using reference TRBV18 and TRBJ2-1, is NAGVMQNPRHLVRRRGQEARLRCSPMKGHSHVYWYRQLPEEGLKFMVYLQKENIIDESGMPKERFSAEFPKEGPSILRIQQVVRGDSAAYFCASSPRTSGSNEQFFGPGTRLTVL.

The chain employs TRBV6-1 and TRBJ1-4, with 8 positions matching TRBD1. This CDR3 region has 15 residues. After removal of 1 base from V and 5 bases from J, the junction contained 3 bases not matched to a gene. Germline values: CDR1 MNHNS, CDR2 SASEGT. The chain's CDR3 is CASSEGRTGNEKLFF. For the CDR3, the DNA is TGTGCCAGCAGTGAAGGGAGGACAGGGAATGAAAAACTGTTTTTT.

This chain connects TRBV7-9 to TRBJ2-5; 9 bases agree with TRBD2. CDR1 and CDR2 from the germline V gene are SEHNR and FQNEAQ (reference sequence). V gave up 5 bases and J gave up 5 bases; unmatched junction bases: 6. This CDR3 comprises 14 residues. CDR3 loop: CASSPTSGRETQYF. Written as DNA, the CDR3 is TGTGCCAGCAGCCCGACTAGCGGAAGGGAGACCCAGTACTTC.

This clone was recorded a few times. The chain is built from TRBV27 and TRBJ1-6; D gene ambiguous. CDR3 length equals 16 residues. Looked up from germline, CDR1 is MNHEY and CDR2 is SMNVEV (reference sequence). Trimming stripped 3 bases from V and 5 bases from J, with 14 bases between. CDR3 bases: TGTGCCAGCAGTTTTCTGATCCAGCGGGATAATTCACCCCTCCACTTT. This encodes CASSFLIQRDNSPLHF.